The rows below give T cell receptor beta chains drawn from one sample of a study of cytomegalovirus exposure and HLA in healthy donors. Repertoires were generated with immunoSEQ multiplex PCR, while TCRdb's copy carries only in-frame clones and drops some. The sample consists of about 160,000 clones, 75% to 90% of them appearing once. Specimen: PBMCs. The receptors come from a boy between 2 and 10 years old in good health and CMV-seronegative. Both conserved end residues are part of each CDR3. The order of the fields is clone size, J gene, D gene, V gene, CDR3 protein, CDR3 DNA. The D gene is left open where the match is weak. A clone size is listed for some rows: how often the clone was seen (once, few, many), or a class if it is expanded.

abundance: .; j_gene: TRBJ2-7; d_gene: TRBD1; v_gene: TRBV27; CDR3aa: CASSPNGQGTYEQYF; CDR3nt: TGTGCCAGCAGTCCCAACGGACAGGGGACCTACGAGCAGTACTTC
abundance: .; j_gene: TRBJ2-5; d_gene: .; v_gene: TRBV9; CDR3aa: CASIIPGRGLGANQETQYF; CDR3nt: TGTGCCAGCATCATCCCGGGACGGGGTCTGGGGGCAAACCAAGAGACCCAGTACTTC
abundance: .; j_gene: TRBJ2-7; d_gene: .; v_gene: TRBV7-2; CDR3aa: CASSFPPGATYEQYF; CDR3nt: TGTGCCAGCAGCTTTCCCCCGGGTGCCACCTACGAGCAGTACTTC
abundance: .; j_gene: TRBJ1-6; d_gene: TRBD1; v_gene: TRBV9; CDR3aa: CASSVGGTDNSPLHF; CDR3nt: TGTGCCAGCAGCGTAGGAGGGACAGATAATTCACCCCTCCACTTT
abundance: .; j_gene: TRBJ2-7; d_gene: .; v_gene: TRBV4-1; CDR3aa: CASSQAMAVPYEQYF; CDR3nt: TGCGCCAGCAGCCAAGCCATGGCTGTACCCTACGAGCAGTACTTC
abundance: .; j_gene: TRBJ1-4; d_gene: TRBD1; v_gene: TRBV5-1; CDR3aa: CASSPTGGGEKLFF; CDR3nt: TGCGCCAGCAGCCCGACAGGGGGCGGTGAAAAACTGTTTTTT
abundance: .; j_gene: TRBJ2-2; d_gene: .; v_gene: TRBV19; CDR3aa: CASRASANTGELFF; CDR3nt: TGTGCCAGTAGGGCTAGCGCGAACACCGGGGAGCTGTTTTTT
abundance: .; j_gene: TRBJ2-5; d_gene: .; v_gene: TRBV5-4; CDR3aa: CASSLDSQYETQYF; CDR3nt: TGTGCCAGCAGCTTGGACAGCCAGTATGAGACCCAGTACTTC
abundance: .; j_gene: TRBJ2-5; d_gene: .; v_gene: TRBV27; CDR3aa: CASSSMGEQETQYF; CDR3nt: TGTGCCAGCAGTTCCATGGGAGAGCAAGAGACCCAGTACTTC
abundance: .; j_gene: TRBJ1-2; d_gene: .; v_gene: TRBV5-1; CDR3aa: CASSSNREWNGYTF; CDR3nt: TGCGCCAGCAGCTCAAACAGGGAGTGGAATGGCTACACCTTC
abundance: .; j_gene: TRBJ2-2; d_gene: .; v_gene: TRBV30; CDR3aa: CAWRNLGLNTGELFF; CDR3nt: TGTGCCTGGAGGAATCTGGGGCTGAACACCGGGGAGCTGTTTTTT
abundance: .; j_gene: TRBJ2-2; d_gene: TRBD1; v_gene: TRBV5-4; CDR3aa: CASRTGNGELFF; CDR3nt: TGTGCCAGCAGGACAGGGAACGGGGAGCTGTTTTTT
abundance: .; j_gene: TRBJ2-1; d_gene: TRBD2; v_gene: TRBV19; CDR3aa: CASSVSSSAGGALEQFF; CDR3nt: TGTGCCAGTAGTGTCAGCTCCTCGGCCGGGGGGGCCCTTGAGCAGTTCTTC
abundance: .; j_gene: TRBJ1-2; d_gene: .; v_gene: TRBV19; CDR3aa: CASSRRPGFGGYTF; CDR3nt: TGTGCCAGTAGTCGGCGGCCTGGGTTTGGTGGCTACACCTTC
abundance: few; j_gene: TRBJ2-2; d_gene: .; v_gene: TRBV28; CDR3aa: CASRGGSVPNTGELFF; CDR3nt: TGTGCCAGCAGGGGGGGAAGTGTCCCGAACACCGGGGAGCTGTTTTTT
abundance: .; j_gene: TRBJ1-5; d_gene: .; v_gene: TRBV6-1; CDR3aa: CASELQSNQPQHF; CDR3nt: TGTGCCAGCGAATTACAGAGCAATCAGCCCCAGCATTTT
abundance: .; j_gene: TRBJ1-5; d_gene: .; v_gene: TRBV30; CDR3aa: CAWRRGAYSNQPQHF; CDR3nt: TGTGCCTGGAGGCGGGGGGCCTATAGCAATCAGCCCCAGCATTTT
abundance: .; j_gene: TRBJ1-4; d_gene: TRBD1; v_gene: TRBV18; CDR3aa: CASSKGQNEKLFF; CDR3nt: TGTGCCAGCTCAAAGGGACAGAATGAAAAACTGTTTTTT
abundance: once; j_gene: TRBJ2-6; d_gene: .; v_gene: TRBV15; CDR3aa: CATSRDSGSGANVLTF; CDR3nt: TGTGCCACCAGCAGAGATAGCGGATCTGGGGCCAACGTCCTGACTTTC
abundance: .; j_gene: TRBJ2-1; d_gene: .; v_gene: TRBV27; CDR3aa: CANDRVAGIVDEQFF; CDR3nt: TGTGCCAACGACCGGGTGGCAGGGATTGTTGATGAGCAGTTCTTC
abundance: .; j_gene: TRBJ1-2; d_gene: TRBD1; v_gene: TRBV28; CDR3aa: CASRPGGTNGYTF; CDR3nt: TGTGCCAGCAGACCAGGGGGGACGAATGGCTACACCTTC
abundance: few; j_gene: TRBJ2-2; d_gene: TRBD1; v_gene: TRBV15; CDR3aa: CATSTRGFRDTGELFF; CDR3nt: TGTGCCACCAGCACCAGGGGGTTTCGAGACACCGGGGAGCTGTTTTTT
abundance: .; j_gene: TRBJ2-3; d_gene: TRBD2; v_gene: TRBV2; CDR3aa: CASIRGGPTDTQYF; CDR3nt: TGTGCCAGCATTCGCGGGGGGCCGACAGATACGCAGTATTTT
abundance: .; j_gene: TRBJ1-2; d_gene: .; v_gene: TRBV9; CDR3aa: CASSDRQGMSGYTF; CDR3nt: TGTGCCAGCAGTGACCGCCAGGGAATGAGTGGCTACACCTTC
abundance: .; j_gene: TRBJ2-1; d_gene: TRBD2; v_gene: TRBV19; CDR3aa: CASSISGGEYNEQFF; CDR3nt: TGTGCCAGTAGTATTTCCGGGGGGGAATACAATGAGCAGTTCTTC
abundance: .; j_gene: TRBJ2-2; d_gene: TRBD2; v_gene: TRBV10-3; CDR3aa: CAITGGLAGGPGELFF; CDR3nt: TGTGCCATCACCGGGGGACTAGCGGGGGGCCCCGGGGAGCTGTTTTTT
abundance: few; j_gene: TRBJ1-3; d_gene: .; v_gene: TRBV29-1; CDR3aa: CSVEGEGDDSGNTIYF; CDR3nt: TGCAGCGTTGAAGGGGAGGGAGACGACTCTGGAAACACCATATATTTT
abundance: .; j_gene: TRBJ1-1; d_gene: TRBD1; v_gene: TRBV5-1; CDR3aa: CASQTGRLLNTEAFF; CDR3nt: TGCGCCAGCCAGACAGGGAGATTGTTGAACACTGAAGCTTTCTTT
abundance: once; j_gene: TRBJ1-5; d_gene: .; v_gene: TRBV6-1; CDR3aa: CASRSGRQGSGPQHF; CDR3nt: TGTGCCAGCAGGAGCGGGCGGCAGGGAAGCGGACCCCAGCATTTT
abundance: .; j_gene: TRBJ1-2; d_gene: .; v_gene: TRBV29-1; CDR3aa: CSVEDVQGNYGYTF; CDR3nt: TGCAGCGTTGAAGATGTCCAGGGGAACTATGGCTACACCTTC
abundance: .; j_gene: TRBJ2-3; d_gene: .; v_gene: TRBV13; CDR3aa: CASSGRRDPTQYF; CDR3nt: TGTGCCAGCAGCGGGCGACGGGATCCCACGCAGTATTTT
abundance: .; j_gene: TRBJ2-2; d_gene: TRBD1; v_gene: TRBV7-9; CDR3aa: CASSLGTGHNGELFF; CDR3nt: TGTGCCAGCAGCTTAGGGACAGGGCACAACGGGGAGCTGTTTTTT
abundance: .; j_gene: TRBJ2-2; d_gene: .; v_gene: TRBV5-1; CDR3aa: CASSFGHNTGELFF; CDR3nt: TGCGCCAGCAGCTTTGGACATAACACCGGGGAGCTGTTTTTT
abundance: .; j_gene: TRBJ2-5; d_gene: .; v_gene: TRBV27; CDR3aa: CASSLGGGGTKETQYF; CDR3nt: TGTGCCAGCAGTTTGGGTGGGGGGGGCACCAAAGAGACCCAGTACTTC
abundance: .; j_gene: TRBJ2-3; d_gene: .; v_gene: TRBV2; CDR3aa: CASTGGNADTQYF; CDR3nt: TGTGCCAGCACAGGGGGGAACGCAGATACGCAGTATTTT
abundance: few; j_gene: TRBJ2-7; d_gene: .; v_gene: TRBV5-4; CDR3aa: CASSPGPGNTYEQYF; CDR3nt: TGTGCCAGCAGCCCCGGACCGGGGAATACCTACGAGCAGTACTTC